In its sample, the clone carrying this TCR beta chain was seen many times. The target antigen is unknown. The data were taken from a study of human T cells and chemical hapten exposure. Study-level information: Patch tests put 0.01% DPC on the upper back, and the results were checked at 6 days.

V gave up 4 bases and J gave up 8 bases, with 11 bases separating them. Germline assignment: CDR1 SQVTM and CDR2 ANQGSEA. This CDR3 is 11 amino acids long. Individual cDNA molecules (in the library) carried attached unique molecular identifiers. TCRdb ran MiXCR on the RACE reads and lists one entry per CDR3 protein. Among 370,000 or so distinct CDR3 sequences, roughly 4.8% were seen once, and the ten largest hold around 2%. Time point meaning: patch test 1, 2 weeks after DPC sensitization. The treatment denotes: therapeutic diphenylcyclopropenone sensitization with weekly scalp DPC. Whole-study findings and limits: Alopecia in all donors means immunity may differ from healthy individuals.

The starting material was whole blood, obtained in connection with sensitization to the hapten diphenylcyclopropenone (DPC). The receptor comes from a woman in her fifties or sixties with alopecia areata. Some clones in this sample may be carry-over from other donors' samples. The chain couples TRBV29-1 to TRBJ1-1; D is undetermined. The CDR3 sequence is CSVVAPSEAFF. CDR3 coding DNA: TGCAGCGTTGTGGCTCCTTCAGAAGCTTTCTTT.